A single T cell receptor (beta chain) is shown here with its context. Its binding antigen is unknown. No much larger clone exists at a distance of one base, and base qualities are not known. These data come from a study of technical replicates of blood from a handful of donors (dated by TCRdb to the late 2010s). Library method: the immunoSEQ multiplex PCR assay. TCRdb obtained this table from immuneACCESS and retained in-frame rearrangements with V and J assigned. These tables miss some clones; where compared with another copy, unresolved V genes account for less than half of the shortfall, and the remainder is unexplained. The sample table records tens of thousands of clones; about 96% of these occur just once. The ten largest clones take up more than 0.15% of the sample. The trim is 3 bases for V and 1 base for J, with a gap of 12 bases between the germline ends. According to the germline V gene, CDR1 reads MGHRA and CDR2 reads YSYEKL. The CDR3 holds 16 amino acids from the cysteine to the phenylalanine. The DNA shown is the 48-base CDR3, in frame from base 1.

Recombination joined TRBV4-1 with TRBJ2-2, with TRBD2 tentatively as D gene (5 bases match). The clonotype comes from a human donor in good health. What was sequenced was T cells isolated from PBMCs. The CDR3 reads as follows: CASSHRGGRNTGELFF. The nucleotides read TGCGCCAGCAGCCATCGAGGAGGACGGAACACCGGGGAGCTGTTTTTT.